This TCR beta chain originates from a study of T cell changes during pregnancy in multiple sclerosis. CDR1 and CDR2 (germline): MGHRA, YSYEKL. CDR3 length: 15 residues. Germline trimming cut 3 bases from V and 8 bases from J; bases unmatched to any gene: 7. This table comes from immunoSEQ multiplex PCR, and its TCRdb copy is limited to in-frame clones, with some not included. This table holds approximately 85,000 clones, about 95% found once. This specimen consisted of peripheral blood, obtained in the third trimester of pregnancy. The chain has TRBV4-1 and TRBJ1-4, with TRBD1 identical over 9 bases. The source is a female donor with multiple sclerosis, enrolled in a pregnancy study. The CDR3: CASSQRTGVEEKLFF. The CDR3 DNA is TGCGCCAGCAGCCAGCGGACAGGGGTAGAGGAAAAACTGTTTTTT.